Sequencing of this TCR beta chain was carried out in a study of cytotoxic CD8 clonotypes in ibrutinib-treated CLL. Overall study context: Response sampling occurred after a median roughly twelve months of treatment (range 6 to 36). Mean per-sample yields comprised around 280,000 productive templates and tens of thousands of productive rearrangements.

About this clone: Its target is unknown.

Trimming removed 0 bases from V and 7 bases from J, with 13 bases in between. The germline CDR1 and CDR2 sequences are SGDLS and YYNGEE. This CDR3 contains 14 residues. Study results and limitations: Whereas clonality rose at ibrutinib response, it declined toward baseline at progression.

Depth targeted 1 in 200,000 to 1 in 1 million T cells, averaging approximately 9.3x coverage per clonotype. Here immunoSEQ multiplex PCR was the method, and the copy in TCRdb shows in-frame clones only, minus some. The sample yields 190,000 or so clones, around 72% seen once. The source is a human donor with chronic lymphocytic leukemia. Specimen: PBMCs, collected after 24 months of ibrutinib treatment. The J gene is TRBJ1-1, the V gene TRBV9; TRBD1 is a possible D gene (5 bases). CDR3: CASSVAFRADEAFF. The CDR3 coding sequence is TGTGCCAGCAGCGTAGCTTTCAGGGCAGATGAAGCTTTCTTT.